This TCR beta chain was recovered during a study of T cells in Graves' hyperthyroidism and ophthalmopathy. Study-wide background: Before treatment of any kind, peripheral blood was taken at initial diagnosis.

TCR beta CDR3 regions were amplified from RNA transcripts. TCR CDR3 regions were first amplified by RT-PCR with HTBI primers. TCRdb processed the multiplex PCR reads anew with MiXCR; each CDR3 protein has one entry. The table has hundreds of thousands of distinct CDR3 sequences, about 13% seen once. The study based diagnoses on clinical symptoms, serum thyroxine and TRAb, thyroid ultrasound and orbital computed tomography. This CDR3 comprises 17 residues. The germline CDR1 and CDR2 sequences are LGHNA and YNFKEQ. V was pared by 0 bases and J by 0 bases, with 12 bases between. The clonotype originates from a woman aged 18-35 years with Graves' hyperthyroidism. The rearrangement joins TRBV4-2 to TRBJ2-1, with D unclear. The sequenced sample was blood. The CDR3 is CASSQEGAPSSYNEQFF. CDR3 sequence (DNA): TGTGCCAGCAGCCAAGAAGGCGCCCCGAGCTCCTACAATGAGCAGTTCTTC.